The 19 T cell receptor beta chains below all came from one sample that was sequenced in a study of vaccination effects on CD4 cells after COVID-19. The repertoire was sequenced with immunoSEQ multiplex PCR; TCRdb's copy has only in-frame clones and lacks some. This table has roughly 41,000 clones, about 66% appearing once. No antigen is known for these receptors. After expansion with viral peptide pools in the ViraFEST assay, antigen-specific CD4+ T cells were sequenced. Researchers isolated CD4+ T cells once approximately ten days of culture had elapsed. All vaccine recipients tested negative for nucleocapsid antibodies and had never contracted SARS-CoV-2 infection. The sample here was CD4+ T cells from PBMCs cultured with HCoV-OC43 spike peptides, taken before COVID-19 vaccination. Subset noted: HCoV-OC43 spike overlapping peptide pool stimulation. The receptors stem from a human donor who received a COVID-19 vaccine.

The rearrangement joins TRBV19 to TRBJ2-3, with 9 positions matching TRBD1. V shed 4 bases, J shed 4 bases, and the junction held 9 bases outside the gene matches. The CDR3 consists of 16 residues. Looked up from germline, CDR1 is LNHDA and CDR2 is SQIVND (reference sequence). Here the CDR3 DNA reads TGTGCCAGTAGTACCGCGGACAGGGGATCGCCAGATACGCAGTATTTT. This gives the protein CASSTADRGSPDTQYF.

The chain employs TRBV18 and TRBJ1-1; D ambiguous. V lost 0 bases, J lost 0 bases, and 5 bases lay in between. The CDR3 totals 14 residues. The V gene's germline CDR1 is KGHSH and CDR2 LQKENI. DNA of the CDR3: TGTGCCAGCTCACCACCATCACTGAACACTGAAGCTTTCTTT. This gives the protein CASSPPSLNTEAFF.

The chain combines TRBV10-2 with TRBJ2-1; TRBD1 matches at 9 bases. Germline trimming cut 6 bases from V and 8 bases from J; bases unmatched to any gene: 5. Germline values: CDR1 WSHSY, CDR2 SAAADI. This CDR3 is 13 amino acids long. As DNA, the CDR3 is TGCGCCAGCAGGACAGGGGGTTTCGATGAGCAGTTCTTC. As protein: CASRTGGFDEQFF.

This chain uses TRBV5-6 with TRBJ1-2; no clear D. The CDR3 spans 12 residues. V was shortened by 2 bases and J by 6 bases, with 8 bases between the two germline ends. Germline CDR1 SGHDT, CDR2 YYEEEE. The CDR3 nucleotides are TGTGCCAGCAGCTTCATGGTAGATGGCTACACCTTC. Protein sequence: CASSFMVDGYTF.

The CDR3 sequence: CASSFEASGGTDTQYF. The CDR3 DNA sequence: TGCGCCAGCAGCTTCGAGGCTAGCGGAGGCACAGATACGCAGTATTTT. The chain employs TRBV5-1 and TRBJ2-3, with TRBD2 matching 7 bases. Germline V gives CDR1 SGHRS, CDR2 YFSETQ. The CDR3 length is 16 residues. Germline trimming cut 2 bases from V and 1 base from J; bases unmatched to any gene: 7.

This clone was seen once. The rearrangement links TRBV2 to TRBJ2-5; TRBD1 matches at 7 bases. Germline values: CDR1 SNHLY, CDR2 FYNNEI. Trimming took 8 bases from V and 5 from J; bases not matched to a gene: 5. The CDR3 length is 12 residues. The CDR3: CASGQEYETQYF. Written as DNA, the CDR3 is TGTGCCAGCGGACAGGAATATGAGACCCAGTACTTC.

V gene TRBV3-1 (or the pseudogene TRBV3-2) combines with J gene TRBJ2-1; D gene unclear. CDR1 and CDR2 from the germline V gene are LGHDT and YNNKEL (reference sequence). Trimming stripped 6 bases from V and 7 bases from J, with 7 bases between. This CDR3 comprises 11 residues. CDR3 DNA: TGTGCCAGCAGTGTCGTTAATGAGCAGTTCTTC. Translating gives CASSVVNEQFF.

The chain carries TRBV5-4 and TRBJ2-1; 12 nucleotides agree with TRBD2. Germline assignment: CDR1 SGHNT and CDR2 YYREEE (reference sequence). With 3 bases clipped from V and 9 bases from J, the junction kept 7 bases outside the gene matches. The CDR3 spans 15 residues. Here the CDR3 reads CASSSDLAGGREQFF. CDR3 sequence (DNA): TGTGCCAGCAGCTCGGATCTAGCGGGGGGGCGTGAGCAGTTCTTC.

This rearrangement joins TRBV6-6 to TRBJ2-5; the D gene is possibly TRBD1 (6 bases). Germline CDR1 reads MNHNY; CDR2 reads SVGAGI (reference sequence). Trimming removed 8 bases from V and 4 bases from J, with 17 bases in between. The CDR3 extends over 14 amino acids. The CDR3 sequence is CASGSQGRGETQYF. As DNA, the CDR3 is TGTGCCAGCGGGTCACAGGGTCGAGGAGAGACCCAGTACTTC.

V usage is TRBV19 and J usage is TRBJ1-5; D unclear. V lost 3 bases, J lost 4 bases, and 13 bases lay in between. The germline CDR1 and CDR2 sequences are LNHDA and SQIVND (reference sequence). This CDR3 is 15 amino acids long. CDR3 in DNA: TGTGCCAGTAGTATGTACGGAGGGATTAATCAGCCCCAGCATTTT. Translation gives CASSMYGGINQPQHF. The variable domain in full, completed from reference TRBV19 and TRBJ1-5, reads DGGITQSPKYLFRKEGQNVTLSCEQNLNHDAMYWYRQDPGQGLRLIYYSQIVNDFQKGDIAEGYSVSREKKESFPLTVTSAQKNPTAFYLCASSMYGGINQPQHFGDGTRLSIL.

The CDR3 here is CASRYGGGPAETQYF. The CDR3 bases are TGTGCCAGCAGATATGGAGGCGGGCCTGCGGAGACCCAGTACTTC. The V and J genes are TRBV7-2 and TRBJ2-5, with a weak D call TRBD2 (5 bases). Per germline, CDR1 SGHTA and CDR2 FQGNSA. The CDR3 is 15 residues long. With 6 bases removed from V and 5 bases from J, the gap between germline ends came to 19 bases.

The chain joins TRBV5-1 to TRBJ1-6, with TRBD1 as a possible D gene (6 bases). Trimming pared 4 bases from V and 7 bases from J, leaving 21 bases between. Germline lookup yields CDR1 SGHRS and CDR2 YFSETQ. This CDR3 contains 17 residues. The CDR3 DNA reads TGCGCCAGCAGCCCACAACAGGGTCTAGGGGAGAATTCACCCCTCCACTTT. Translating it yields CASSPQQGLGENSPLHF.

In regard to this clone: One end of the junction does not line up with germline, which may come from a read error. The chain has TRBV18 and TRBJ2-7; D is perhaps TRBD1 or TRBD2 (5 bases each). Germline V gene data show CDR1 as KGHSH and CDR2 as LQKENI. The CDR3 has 15 amino acids. CDR3 sequence: CASSPGRSNSYEQYF. The CDR3, as DNA: TGTGCCAGTTCACCGGGGCGGAGCAACTCCTACGAGCAGTACTTC.

The chain is built from TRBV25-1 and TRBJ2-3; tentatively, D is TRBD1 or TRBD2 (5 bases each). V lost 0 bases and J 2 bases, leaving 18 bases between the germline ends. The CDR3 has 18 amino acids. Germline lookup yields CDR1 MGHDK and CDR2 SYGVNS. CDR3 sequence: CASSEYIRGRKLTDTQYF. The CDR3 nucleotides are TGTGCCAGCAGTGAATATATTCGGGGCAGGAAGCTCACAGATACGCAGTATTTT.

The chain carries TRBV10-2 and TRBJ2-3, with TRBD1 identical over 7 bases. The CDR3 runs to 14 residues. Trimming removed 6 bases from V and 2 bases from J; junction bases left unmatched: 5. Looked up from germline, CDR1 is WSHSY and CDR2 is SAAADI. CDR3 DNA sequence: TGCGCCAGCAGCTATGGACAGGACACAGATACGCAGTATTTT. Protein: CASSYGQDTDTQYF.

Only a few counts were recorded for this clone. This chain joins TRBV19 and TRBJ1-1, with D perhaps matching TRBD1 (5 bases). The CDR3 loop spans 13 amino acids. V was cut by 4 bases and J by 3 bases, with 9 bases left in between. CDR1 is LNHDA, CDR2 SQIVND, per germline (reference sequence). The CDR3 nucleotides are TGTGCCAGTAGTAGACAGACAGACACTGAAGCTTTCTTT. It is translated as CASSRQTDTEAFF. Looking up the rest from reference TRBV19 and TRBJ1-1 gives the full variable domain: DGGITQSPKYLFRKEGQNVTLSCEQNLNHDAMYWYRQDPGQGLRLIYYSQIVNDFQKGDIAEGYSVSREKKESFPLTVTSAQKNPTAFYLCASSRQTDTEAFFGQGTRLTVV.

Written as DNA, the CDR3 is TGTGCCAGCTCACCACGATCGGAGGCCTATGGCTACACCTTC. It specifies CASSPRSEAYGYTF. The V and J genes are TRBV18 and TRBJ1-2, with D uncertain. CDR1 and CDR2 (germline): KGHSH, LQKENI. The CDR3 is 14 residues long. Trimming cost V 1 base and J 4 bases, with 10 bases left between them.

This chain joins TRBV5-1 and TRBJ2-1; D gene unclear. V shed 1 base and J shed 5 bases, with 19 bases lying between them. This CDR3 comprises 17 residues. Germline V CDR1 and CDR2: SGHRS, YFSETQ. The chain's CDR3 is CASSLKVSGSRDNEQFF. CDR3 bases: TGCGCCAGCAGCTTGAAGGTGTCGGGCAGTCGAGACAATGAGCAGTTCTTC.

The chain is built from TRBV3-1 (or the pseudogene TRBV3-2) and TRBJ2-3, with TRBD2 matching over 8 bases. This CDR3 comprises 17 residues. Looked up from germline, CDR1 is LGHDT and CDR2 is YNNKEL (reference sequence). V dropped 2 bases and J dropped 1; count of bases not matched to a gene: 8. CDR3 region: CASSQLLAGLGTDTQYF. Here the CDR3 DNA reads TGTGCCAGCAGCCAACTGTTAGCGGGGTTAGGCACAGATACGCAGTATTTT.